The 8 T cell receptor beta chains listed next were all sequenced from one sample in a study of T cells in Graves' hyperthyroidism and ophthalmopathy. Researchers amplified the TCR beta CDR3 regions from RNA transcripts. The study used the HTBI primer set for a first-round RT-PCR of the TCR CDR3. MiXCR, applied by TCRdb to the multiplex PCR reads, yields one record per CDR3 protein. Found here are about 640,000 distinct CDR3 sequences, under 25% of them singletons; the top ten hold 34%. The sequenced sample consisted of blood. These receptors all come from a man younger than 40 with Graves' ophthalmopathy.

This chain uses TRBV5-1 with TRBJ2-7; D remains unclear. Deletions cut 0 bases from V and 3 bases from J, with 10 bases between. CDR1 SGHRS and CDR2 YFSETQ come from the germline V gene. The CDR3 sequence is 14 residues long. The CDR3 spells CASSLADGDYEQYF. CDR3 DNA: TGCGCCAGCAGCTTGGCCGACGGAGACTACGAGCAGTACTTC.

The CDR3 nucleotides are TGCAGCGTTAAGGCAGGCGGCACAGATACGCAGTATTTT. Translating gives CSVKAGGTDTQYF. The chain uses TRBV29-1 and TRBJ2-3; no firm D call. The V end was cut by 5 bases, the J end by 1 base, with 10 bases between. Germline V gene lookup returns CDR1 SQVTM and CDR2 ANQGSEA. The CDR3 contains 13 residues.

The sample holds many counts of this clonotype. This rearrangement joins TRBV12-5 to TRBJ1-1; 7 bases match TRBD1. CDR1 is LGHNT and CDR2 is FRNRAP in the germline V gene. Trimming at V came to 0 bases and at J to 4 bases, leaving 20 bases not matched to a gene. CDR3 length equals 20 residues. The DNA for the CDR3 is TGTGCTAGTGGTTTGGTACCCAAAGGACAGGCTCGATCTTCTGGCACTGAAGCTTTCTTT. It encodes CASGLVPKGQARSSGTEAFF.

V usage is TRBV5-5 and J usage is TRBJ2-7; D assignment may be TRBD1 or TRBD2 (5 bases each). The V gene lost 4 bases and the J gene lost 6 bases, with 20 bases spanning the gap. In germline, CDR1 is SGHKS, CDR2 YYEKEE (reference sequence). CDR3 length: 15 amino acids. The CDR3 here is CASSPLRGTVGEQYF. In DNA form, the CDR3 reads TGTGCCAGCAGCCCCCTCCGGGGCACGGTGGGCGAGCAGTACTTC.

The gene calls are TRBV20-1 and TRBJ2-7; 8 bases line up with TRBD1. CDR1 is DFQATT and CDR2 is SNEGSKA in the germline V gene (reference sequence). V gave up 2 bases and J gave up 4 bases; unmatched junction bases: 10. This CDR3 is built from 15 residues. CDR3 bases: TGCAGTGCTAGATCGGACAGGGTACGAGCGTACGAGCAGTACTTC. It translates to CSARSDRVRAYEQYF.

This clonotype was detected only a few times. The chain uses TRBV18 and TRBJ2-5; D is perhaps TRBD1 (6 bases). The CDR3 contains 15 residues. Trimming took off 3 bases at V and 1 base at J, with 12 bases between the two ends. CDR1 is KGHSH and CDR2 is LQKENI in the germline V gene. CDR3 region: CASSPKTGLQETQYF. The CDR3 region has the DNA TGTGCCAGCTCACCTAAGACAGGTCTCCAAGAGACCCAGTACTTC.

J is TRBJ1-1 and V is TRBV20-1; D gene ambiguous. The CDR3 length is 13 residues. The germline gives CDR1 DFQATT, CDR2 SNEGSKA (reference sequence). Deletions cut 4 bases from V and 0 bases from J, with 9 bases between. CDR3 bases: TGCAGTGCTAAGAGCAGTATGAACACTGAAGCTTTCTTT. Its protein product is CSAKSSMNTEAFF.

This clonotype was counted ten times or more. The chain has TRBV7-2 and TRBJ1-4, with D perhaps TRBD1 (5 bases). V shed 1 base and J shed 2 bases, with 8 bases lying between them. Germline V gene sequence: CDR1 SGHTA, CDR2 FQGNSA. The CDR3 spans 15 residues. The CDR3 region has the DNA TGTGCCAGCAGCTTAGTTAGGGGCACTAATGAAAAACTGTTTTTT. Translated, it gives CASSLVRGTNEKLFF.